Below, 2 T cell receptor beta chains from the same sample are listed, as sequenced in a study of cytomegalovirus exposure and HLA in healthy donors. Profiled with immunoSEQ multiplex PCR; TCRdb holds only in-frame clones, not every one. The sample includes 80,000 or so clones, roughly 94% of them seen just once. The sample was PBMCs. Receptors were obtained from a woman between 18 and 29 years old in good health and CMV-seronegative.

The chain links TRBV7-2 to TRBJ2-3; 9 bases align to TRBD1. Trimming cost V 4 bases and J 2 bases; bases outside gene matches: 4. CDR1 SGHTA and CDR2 FQGNSA come from the germline V gene. CDR3 length: 15 amino acids. CDR3 bases: TGTGCCAGCAGCTCCTGGGACAGGGACACAGATACGCAGTATTTT. It translates to CASSSWDRDTDTQYF.

V and J are TRBV4-3 and TRBJ2-7; 8 bases line up with TRBD1. The germline V gene encodes CDR1 LGHNA and CDR2 YSLEER. The CDR3 has 16 amino acids. V lost 0 bases and J lost 5; bases outside the gene matches: 9. CDR3 in DNA: TGCGCCAGCAGCCAAGATCTGACAGGGGTTGCCGACGAGCAGTACTTC. It is translated as CASSQDLTGVADEQYF.